This T cell receptor (beta chain) emerged from a study of shared clonotypes between healthy human individuals. Across the study: A couple of women and a few men aged 18 to 49 made up the donors.

Clones were sequenced by immunoSEQ multiplex PCR, and TCRdb holds only the in-frame ones, with some missing. The repertoire has a few million clones, 90% to 97% of them found once; the top ten carry roughly 0.13%. Between the trimmed V and J ends, which lost 1 base and 4 bases, there was a span of 8 bases. This CDR3 is built from 13 residues. CDR1 is SGHDN, CDR2 FVKESK, per germline. General study results and limits: Depth was large, yet rarefaction showed that sorted-subset sequencing was incomplete.

About this clone itself: Its antigen is as yet unknown. In the same sample, other DNA sequences code for this CDR3.

The sequenced material came from naive CD4+ T cells sorted from blood. Indicated subset: CD45RA+ positively selected. The source is a man younger than 35 in good health. The V gene is TRBV14, the J gene TRBJ2-7, with D possibly TRBD2 on 6 matching bases. The DNA of the CDR3 is TGTGCCAGCAGCCAAGTTCGGGGGTACGAGCAGTACTTC. As protein: CASSQVRGYEQYF. The full variable domain, in which reference TRBV14 and TRBJ2-7 provide the parts outside the CDR3, is EAGVTQFPSHSVIEKGQTVTLRCDPISGHDNLYWYRRVMGKEIKFLLHFVKESKQDESGMPNNRFLAERTGGTYSTLKVQPAELEDSGVYFCASSQVRGYEQYFGPGTRLTVT.